These 32 T cell receptor beta chains came from one sample sequenced in a study of shared clonotypes between healthy human individuals. The assay was immunoSEQ multiplex PCR, and TCRdb's table has in-frame clones only and misses some. The sample has some 2,500,000 clones; roughly 92% are singletons. The sample comprised naive CD4+ T cells from PBMCs. Stated subset: CD45RA+ positively selected. These receptors all stem from a man between 18 and 29 years old in good health. Some clones in this sample may be carry-over from other donors' samples.

This chain connects TRBV10-3 to TRBJ2-1, with D tentatively TRBD1 or TRBD2 (5 bases each). In germline, CDR1 is ENHRY, CDR2 SYGVKD. This CDR3 has 15 amino acids. V was pared by 3 bases and J by 8 bases, with 17 bases between. CDR3 protein: CAISEAETDNDEQFF. The CDR3 bases are TGTGCCATCAGTGAAGCGGAGACAGATAACGATGAGCAGTTCTTC.

The table lists this clone with a count of one. The rearrangement links TRBV5-4 to TRBJ1-2; D remains ambiguous. CDR1 is SGHNT and CDR2 is YYREEE in the germline V gene (reference sequence). The CDR3 totals 15 residues. The V end lost 4 bases, the J end lost 0 bases, and 13 bases lay between the germline ends. DNA for the CDR3: TGTGCCAGCAGCCCGGTAGCGGGAGCTAACTATGGCTACACCTTC. Its protein is CASSPVAGANYGYTF.

The V call is TRBV5-1, the J call TRBJ2-1, with D unclear. CDR1 SGHRS and CDR2 YFSETQ come from the germline V gene. V lost 3 bases and J lost 6, with 16 bases in between. The CDR3 totals 15 residues. The DNA of the CDR3 is TGCGCCAGCAGCTCCACAACACGGGCCACCAATGAGCAGTTCTTC. Translating gives CASSSTTRATNEQFF.

V gene TRBV4-3 combines with J gene TRBJ2-1; the D is unclear. The CDR3 has 14 amino acids. Germline V lookup: CDR1 LGHNA, CDR2 YSLEER. The V gene lost 3 bases and the J gene lost 9 bases, with 15 bases spanning the gap. CDR3 DNA sequence: TGCGCCAGCAGCCAGTTCTCAGCCATTGCTGAGCAGTTCTTC. Translated: CASSQFSAIAEQFF.

For this clone: This CDR3 is also generated by other DNA sequences in the sample. The chain uses TRBV6-5 and TRBJ1-4, with a possible D match to TRBD1 (5 bases). Trimming cost V 2 bases and J 1 base, with 5 bases left between them. CDR1 and CDR2 (germline): MNHEY, SVGAGI. This CDR3 spans 14 amino acids. The CDR3 nucleotides read TGTGCCAGCAGTTACAGGGGAACTAATGAAAAACTGTTTTTT. Residues: CASSYRGTNEKLFF.

J is TRBJ2-2 and V is TRBV4-3; D is uncertain. V was pared by 8 bases and J by 0 bases, with 10 bases between. CDR3 size: 14 residues. Germline V lookup: CDR1 LGHNA, CDR2 YSLEER. In nucleotides, the CDR3 is TGCGCCAGCCGTAAGGACGCGAACACCGGGGAGCTGTTTTTT. Amino acids: CASRKDANTGELFF.

The V and J genes are TRBV5-1 and TRBJ2-1; D is undetermined. The CDR3 covers 13 residues. The V end was cut by 0 bases, the J end by 8 bases, with 9 bases between. Germline CDR1 SGHRS, CDR2 YFSETQ. The CDR3 protein is CASSLGRYDEQFF. The CDR3 region has the DNA TGCGCCAGCAGCTTGGGGCGTTACGATGAGCAGTTCTTC. The full variable domain, with the rest looked up from reference TRBV5-1 and TRBJ2-1, is KAGVTQTPRYLIKTRGQQVTLSCSPISGHRSVSWYQQTPGQGLQFLFEYFSETQRNKGNFPGRFSGRQFSNSRSEMNVSTLELGDSALYLCASSLGRYDEQFFGPGTRLTVL.

The rearrangement links TRBV2 to TRBJ2-5; D could derive from TRBD1 or TRBD2 (5 bases each). CDR1 is SNHLY and CDR2 is FYNNEI in the germline V gene. The V gene lost 4 bases and the J gene lost 5 bases, with 14 bases spanning the gap. This CDR3 region has 14 residues. This chain's CDR3 is CASSAGTLAETQYF. The DNA of the CDR3 is TGTGCCAGCAGTGCCGGGACCCTAGCCGAGACCCAGTACTTC.

The chain carries TRBV7-3 and TRBJ2-1; tentatively, D is TRBD1 or TRBD2 (6 bases each). This CDR3 is built from 14 residues. Germline V gene data show CDR1 as SGHTA and CDR2 as FQGTGA. Trimming stripped 5 bases from V and 7 bases from J, with 15 bases between. Written as DNA, the CDR3 is TGTGCCAGCAGCCTCCCGGGGGCGGGTAATGAGCAGTTCTTC. Translating gives CASSLPGAGNEQFF. Based on the CDR3 plus reference TRBV7-3 and TRBJ2-1, the full variable domain is GAGVSQTPSNKVTEKGKYVELRCDPISGHTALYWYRQSLGQGPEFLIYFQGTGAADDSGLPNDRFFAVRPEGSVSTLKIQRTERGDSAVYLCASSLPGAGNEQFFGPGTRLTVL.

The gene calls are TRBV28 and TRBJ1-5; D is possibly TRBD1 (6 bases). This CDR3 region has 15 residues. The V gene lost 7 bases and the J gene lost 3 bases, with 16 bases spanning the gap. Germline V gene data show CDR1 as MDHEN and CDR2 as SYDVKM. In DNA form, the CDR3 reads TGTGCCAGCACCACTATCCGGACAGTCAATCAGCCCCAGCATTTT. Its translation is CASTTIRTVNQPQHF. Complete variable domain (other parts from reference TRBV28 and TRBJ1-5): DVKVTQSSRYLVKRTGEKVFLECVQDMDHENMFWYRQDPGLGLRLIYFSYDVKMKEKGDIPEGYSVSREKKERFSLILESASTNQTSMYLCASTTIRTVNQPQHFGDGTRLSIL.

The J gene is TRBJ1-5, the V gene TRBV5-1, with TRBD1 as a possible D gene (6 bases). Looked up from germline, CDR1 is SGHRS and CDR2 is YFSETQ. Trimming stripped 0 bases from V and 5 bases from J, with 12 bases between. This CDR3 spans 15 amino acids. The CDR3 DNA sequence: TGCGCCAGCAGCTTGGGCGGGACACCCTATCAGCCCCAGCATTTT. The encoded protein is CASSLGGTPYQPQHF. The whole variable domain, filled in from reference TRBV5-1 and TRBJ1-5, reads KAGVTQTPRYLIKTRGQQVTLSCSPISGHRSVSWYQQTPGQGLQFLFEYFSETQRNKGNFPGRFSGRQFSNSRSEMNVSTLELGDSALYLCASSLGGTPYQPQHFGDGTRLSIL.

CDR3 bases: TGTGCCTGGAGTGAGGGGGCCAGCACAGATACGCAGTATTTT. Translation gives CAWSEGASTDTQYF. The chain is built from TRBV30 and TRBJ2-3, with 7 bases matching TRBD1. Germline V lookup: CDR1 GTSNPN, CDR2 SVGIG (reference sequence). The CDR3 contains 14 residues. V was pared by 1 base and J by 0 bases, with 1 base of the junction left unmatched.

This chain connects TRBV29-1 to TRBJ1-1, with D possibly being TRBD1 (6 bases). The V and J ends lost 7 bases and 3 bases respectively, with 21 bases between them. CDR3 length equals 15 residues. Germline V gene lookup returns CDR1 SQVTM and CDR2 ANQGSEA. The CDR3 sequence is CSDDLGGREDTEAFF. CDR3 bases: TGCAGCGACGATCTTGGGGGCAGGGAGGACACTGAAGCTTTCTTT.

The chain has TRBV28 and TRBJ2-5; 10 bases agree with TRBD1. V shed 6 bases and J 4 bases; nucleotides not matched to a gene: 11. The CDR3 covers 16 residues. Germline V gene sequence: CDR1 MDHEN, CDR2 SYDVKM. CDR3 nucleotide sequence: TGTGCCAGCAGCCAACTTCCGGGACAGGGGAGAGAGACCCAGTACTTC. Protein sequence: CASSQLPGQGRETQYF.

The CDR3 DNA is TGTGCCAGTCGACAGAGTAGCTCCTACGAGCAGTACTTC. Translation: CASRQSSSYEQYF. This rearrangement joins TRBV28 to TRBJ2-7, with D possibly matching TRBD1 (5 bases). Germline lookup yields CDR1 MDHEN and CDR2 SYDVKM. The V gene lost 9 bases and the J gene lost 0 bases, with 12 bases spanning the gap. The CDR3 sequence is 13 residues long. The full variable domain, in which reference TRBV28 and TRBJ2-7 provide the parts outside the CDR3, is DVKVTQSSRYLVKRTGEKVFLECVQDMDHENMFWYRQDPGLGLRLIYFSYDVKMKEKGDIPEGYSVSREKKERFSLILESASTNQTSMYLCASRQSSSYEQYFGPGTRLTVT.

The chain recombines TRBV10-2 with TRBJ1-4; 9 bases are a match to TRBD1. Germline CDR1 is WSHSY and CDR2 is SAAADI. V lost 1 base to trimming and J lost 8 bases; unmatched junction nucleotides: 8. The CDR3 totals 16 residues. The CDR3 sequence: CASSEYLDRGGEKLFF. In DNA form, the CDR3 reads TGCGCCAGCAGTGAGTACCTGGACAGGGGTGGCGAAAAACTGTTTTTT.

This sequence joins TRBV29-1 and TRBJ2-2; 8 nucleotides align to TRBD1. CDR3 length equals 14 residues. With V trimmed by 6 bases and J by 4 bases, 7 bases remained unmatched. CDR1 is SQVTM, CDR2 ANQGSEA, per germline. In nucleotides, the CDR3 is TGCAGCGTCCCGGGACAGGCGAGCACCGGGGAGCTGTTTTTT. Translation: CSVPGQASTGELFF.

The rearrangement links TRBV28 to TRBJ2-7; the D gene is possibly TRBD2 (6 bases). V shed 3 bases and J shed 0 bases, with 15 bases lying between them. The CDR3 is made up of 16 amino acids. Germline V lookup: CDR1 MDHEN, CDR2 SYDVKM. CDR3 bases: TGTGCCAGCAGTTTCTCTGGGGGGATCAGCTCCTACGAGCAGTACTTC. Its translation is CASSFSGGISSYEQYF.

This sequence joins TRBV6-5 and TRBJ2-1; 13 bases map to TRBD2. This CDR3 is built from 15 residues. The V gene's germline CDR1 is MNHEY and CDR2 SVGAGI. V shed 6 bases, J shed 5 bases, and the junction held 4 bases outside the gene matches. The CDR3 bases are TGTGCCAGCAGACTAGCGGGAGGGCCCGACAATGAGCAGTTCTTC. It translates to CASRLAGGPDNEQFF.

The chain combines TRBV18 with TRBJ2-7; perhaps TRBD2 as D (6 bases). CDR1 is KGHSH and CDR2 is LQKENI in the germline V gene. Trimming cost V 3 bases and J 0 bases, with 15 bases left between them. There are 16 residues in the CDR3. CDR3 residues: CASSPGLALNSYEQYF. The CDR3 nucleotides are TGTGCCAGCTCACCGGGGCTAGCGTTAAACTCCTACGAGCAGTACTTC.

The rearrangement uses TRBV5-1 and TRBJ2-6; D is unclear. Per germline, CDR1 SGHRS and CDR2 YFSETQ. This CDR3 is 15 amino acids long. V lost 1 base and J 4 bases, leaving 9 bases between the germline ends. This chain's CDR3 is CASSLWVTGANVLTF. CDR3 bases: TGCGCCAGCAGCTTGTGGGTTACCGGGGCCAACGTCCTGACTTTC.

V gene TRBV11-2 combines with J gene TRBJ2-7; 7 bases line up with TRBD2. The CDR3 runs to 13 residues. Germline V gene sequence: CDR1 SGHAT, CDR2 FQNNGV. The J segment lost 7 bases and the V segment lost 5 bases, leaving 8 bases of the junction unmatched. DNA for the CDR3: TGTGCCAGCAGCGCAGCTACGGGGGGTGAGCAGTACTTC. Its translation is CASSAATGGEQYF.

The CDR3 nucleotides are TGCGCCAGCAGCTTGGACGCTGAAGCTTTCTTT. It encodes CASSLDAEAFF. The J gene is TRBJ1-1, the V gene TRBV5-1; the D is unclear. Trimming pared 0 bases from V and 6 bases from J, leaving 3 bases between. The germline V gene has CDR1 SGHRS and CDR2 YFSETQ. The CDR3 is 11 amino acids.

A remark on this clone: The same CDR3 is also encoded by other DNA sequences in this sample. The chain joins TRBV6-1 to TRBJ2-7, with D unresolved. This CDR3 is 13 amino acids long. V was cut by 2 bases and J by 2 bases, with 7 bases left in between. CDR1 MNHNS and CDR2 SASEGT come from the germline V gene. The DNA for the CDR3 is TGTGCCAGCAGTGAACGCCGTCCCTACGAGCAGTACTTC. Amino acid sequence: CASSERRPYEQYF.

The chain employs TRBV5-1 and TRBJ1-1; weak D call: TRBD1 (6 bases). CDR3 length equals 15 residues. Germline V gene data show CDR1 as SGHRS and CDR2 as YFSETQ. Trimming pared 6 bases from V and 0 bases from J, leaving 15 bases between. The CDR3 here is CASTQDSPMNTEAFF. DNA of the CDR3: TGCGCCAGCACCCAGGACAGTCCAATGAACACTGAAGCTTTCTTT.

The chain uses TRBV19 and TRBJ2-2; a weak D match, TRBD1 (6 bases). Germline CDR1 LNHDA, CDR2 SQIVND (reference sequence). The CDR3 runs to 16 residues. The V end was cut by 6 bases, the J end by 4 bases, with 18 bases between. CDR3 residues: CASRGGRSRGTGELFF. CDR3 nucleotides: TGTGCCAGTAGAGGGGGTAGGTCCCGGGGCACCGGGGAGCTGTTTTTT.

The genes are TRBV7-2 and TRBJ1-5; 10 nucleotides agree with TRBD1. Germline CDR1 is SGHTA and CDR2 is FQGNSA. The J segment lost 6 bases and the V segment lost 2 bases, leaving 4 bases of the junction unmatched. The CDR3 loop spans 15 amino acids. In DNA, the CDR3 is TGTGCCAGCAGCTTAATGGGGACAGGGGTTCAGCCCCAGCATTTT. It yields the protein CASSLMGTGVQPQHF.

The rearrangement joins TRBV5-4 to TRBJ1-5; D call uncertain. The CDR3 has 13 residues. V dropped 4 bases and J dropped 9 bases, with 14 bases sitting between them. Germline V CDR1 and CDR2: SGHNT, YYREEE (reference sequence). DNA for the CDR3: TGTGCCAGCAGCCAAGATCAGGACGCGCCCCAGCATTTT. Its protein is CASSQDQDAPQHF.

The rearrangement links TRBV18 to TRBJ2-7, with 15 bases that match TRBD2. CDR1 is KGHSH, CDR2 LQKENI, per germline. V lost 2 bases to trimming and J lost 6 bases; unmatched junction nucleotides: 8. The CDR3 is 17 residues long. CDR3 bases: TGTGCCAGCTCACCAGCTCCGGGACTAGCGGGAGGAAGCGAGCAGTACTTC. It translates to CASSPAPGLAGGSEQYF.

The J gene is TRBJ2-1, the V gene TRBV5-4; the match to TRBD2 covers 11 bases. The CDR3 consists of 15 residues. Unmatched junction bases numbered 6, after V lost 3 bases and J lost 7 bases. Germline assignment: CDR1 SGHNT and CDR2 YYREEE (reference sequence). The CDR3 DNA sequence: TGTGCCAGCAGCTACACTAGCGGGAGAGGTAATGAGCAGTTCTTC. Its protein product is CASSYTSGRGNEQFF.

This chain's CDR3 is CASSLESSGYEQYF. In DNA form, the CDR3 reads TGCGCCAGCAGCTTGGAGTCGTCAGGATACGAGCAGTACTTC. The V and J genes are TRBV5-1 and TRBJ2-7; D is unclear. Deletions cut 0 bases from V and 4 bases from J, with 11 bases between. The V gene's germline CDR1 is SGHRS and CDR2 YFSETQ. The CDR3 sequence is 14 residues long.

This rearrangement joins TRBV7-2 to TRBJ1-4; D may be TRBD1 (6 bases). V shed 3 bases and J shed 7 bases, with 18 bases lying between them. Germline CDR1 SGHTA, CDR2 FQGNSA. CDR3 length: 16 amino acids. The CDR3 nucleotides are TGTGCCAGCAGCTTTGAGGCGACAGGTTTTTCTGAAAAACTGTTTTTT. It encodes CASSFEATGFSEKLFF.